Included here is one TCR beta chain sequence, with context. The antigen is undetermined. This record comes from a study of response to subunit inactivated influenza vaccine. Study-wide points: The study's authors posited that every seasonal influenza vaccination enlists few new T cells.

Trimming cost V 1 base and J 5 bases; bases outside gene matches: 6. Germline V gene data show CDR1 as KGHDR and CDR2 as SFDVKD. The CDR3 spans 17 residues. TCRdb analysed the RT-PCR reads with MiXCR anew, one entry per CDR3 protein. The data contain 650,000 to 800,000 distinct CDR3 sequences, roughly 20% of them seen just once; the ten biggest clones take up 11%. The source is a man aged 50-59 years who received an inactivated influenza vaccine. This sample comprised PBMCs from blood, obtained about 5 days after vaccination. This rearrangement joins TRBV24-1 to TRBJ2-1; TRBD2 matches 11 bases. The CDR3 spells CATSDFLTSGTHNEQFF. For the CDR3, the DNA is TGTGCCACCAGTGATTTCTTGACTAGCGGGACTCACAATGAGCAGTTCTTC.